The present T cell receptor (beta chain) was sequenced within a study of CD8+ T cells in alopecia areata. Details on this clone: Its antigen is unknown.

This sample's treatment: oral pan-JAK inhibitor, 5-10 mg twice daily. Collection of lesional scalp punch biopsies and peripheral blood was performed in alopecia areata patients. Trimming cost V 1 base and J 4 bases; bases outside gene matches: 7. The CDR3 sequence is 16 residues long. Germline CDR1 and CDR2: LNHNV and YYDKDF (reference sequence). Study observations and caveats: Numerous clones, expanded in lesions, remained in scalp and blood during tofacitinib.

In each case, RNA was isolated and then reverse transcribed into cDNA as the sequencing template. This table comes from immunoSEQ multiplex PCR, and its TCRdb copy is limited to in-frame clones, with some not included. The sample lists 200,000 to 250,000 clones; 55% to 70% were seen once. Sample: CD4+ T cells sorted from blood, taken at week 4, from a patient treated with tofacitinib. The gene calls are TRBV15 and TRBJ2-5; TRBD2 matches at 9 bases. The source of this sequence is a human donor with alopecia areata. The CDR3 sequence is CATSRGGGARGETQYF. CDR3 nucleotide sequence: TGTGCCACCAGCAGAGGCGGGGGGGCCCGGGGAGAGACCCAGTACTTC. The full variable domain, rest sourced from reference TRBV15 and TRBJ2-5, is DAMVIQNPRYQVTQFGKPVTLSCSQTLNHNVMYWYQQKSSQAPKLLFHYYDKDFNNEADTPDNFQSRRPNTSFCFLDIRSPGLGDTAMYLCATSRGGGARGETQYFGPGTRLLVL.